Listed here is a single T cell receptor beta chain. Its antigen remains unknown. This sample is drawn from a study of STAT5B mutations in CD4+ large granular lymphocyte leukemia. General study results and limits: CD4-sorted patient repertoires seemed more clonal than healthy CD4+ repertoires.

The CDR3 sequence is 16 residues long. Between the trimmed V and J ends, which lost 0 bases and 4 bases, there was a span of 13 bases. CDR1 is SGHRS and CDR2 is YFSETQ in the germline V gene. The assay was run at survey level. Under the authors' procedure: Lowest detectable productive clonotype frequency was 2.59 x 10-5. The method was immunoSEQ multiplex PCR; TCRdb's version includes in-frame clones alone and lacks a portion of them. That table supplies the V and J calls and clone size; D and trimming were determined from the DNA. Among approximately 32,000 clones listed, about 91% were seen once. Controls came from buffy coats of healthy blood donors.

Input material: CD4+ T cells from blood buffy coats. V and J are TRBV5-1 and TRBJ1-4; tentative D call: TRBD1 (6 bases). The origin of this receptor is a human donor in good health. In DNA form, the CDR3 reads TGCGCCAGCAGCTTGGCCCTTACAGGGATTAATGAAAAACTGTTTTTT. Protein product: CASSLALTGINEKLFF.